This TCR beta chain is drawn from a study of vaccination and CD4 T cells after COVID-19. Findings of the study overall: The authors identified 304 of 307 vaccine-specific clones in convalescent patients as spike mono-reactive.

Treatment reported: approximately 9-day PBMC culture with coronavirus spike peptide pools or control peptides (ViraFEST assay). CD4+ T lymphocytes from the unexposed donor were collected before the COVID-19 pandemic (2011-2018). Sequence data for DNA of cultured CD4+ T cells were generated by the Oncomine TCR Beta short-read assay. Someone extracted genomic DNA from cultured CD4+ T cells. Using its own MiXCR run on the PCR reads, TCRdb lists one record per CDR3 protein. The table lists thousands of distinct CDR3 sequences, approximately 47% of them singletons. This clonotype has a handful of counts. Its antigen is as yet unknown. Looked up from germline, CDR1 is SGHTA and CDR2 is FQGTGA. This CDR3 comprises 13 residues. V gave up 7 bases and J gave up 4 bases; unmatched junction bases: 5.

Sequenced material: CD4+ T cells from blood, cultured in vitro. This receptor was identified in a human donor in good health. The rearrangement links TRBV7-3 to TRBJ2-3; 7 bases match TRBD1. CDR3 residues: CASTRTGADTQYF. Here the CDR3 DNA reads TGTGCCAGCACCAGGACAGGTGCAGATACGCAGTATTTT.